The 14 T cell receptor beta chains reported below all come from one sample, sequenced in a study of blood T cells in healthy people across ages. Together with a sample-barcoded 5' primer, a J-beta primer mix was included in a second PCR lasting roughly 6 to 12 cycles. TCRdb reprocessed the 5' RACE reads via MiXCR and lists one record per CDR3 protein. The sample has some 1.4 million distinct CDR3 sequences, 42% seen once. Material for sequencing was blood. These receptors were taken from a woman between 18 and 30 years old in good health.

CDR3 region: CASSSLSGTGPSTDTQYF. In DNA, the CDR3 is TGTGCCAGCAGCTCGTTGAGTGGGACAGGGCCTAGCACAGATACGCAGTATTTT. The chain employs TRBV7-3 and TRBJ2-3; 9 nucleotides agree with TRBD1. Germline CDR1 and CDR2: SGHTA and FQGTGA. V lost 4 bases and J lost 0; bases outside the gene matches: 11. The CDR3 totals 18 residues.

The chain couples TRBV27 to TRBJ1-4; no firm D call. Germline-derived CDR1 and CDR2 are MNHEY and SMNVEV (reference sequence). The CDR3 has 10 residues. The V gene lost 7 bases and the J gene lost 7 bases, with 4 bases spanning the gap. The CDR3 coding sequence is TGTGCCAGCATGGGTGAAAAACTGTTTTTT. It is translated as CASMGEKLFF.

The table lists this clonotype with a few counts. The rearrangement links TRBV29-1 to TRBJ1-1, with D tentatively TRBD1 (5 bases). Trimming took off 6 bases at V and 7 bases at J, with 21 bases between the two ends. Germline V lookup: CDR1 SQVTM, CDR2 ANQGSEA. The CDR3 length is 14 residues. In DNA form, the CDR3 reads TGCAGCGTGGCTCAAGGTGGGGCAGCCAGTGAAGCTTTCTTT. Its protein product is CSVAQGGAASEAFF.

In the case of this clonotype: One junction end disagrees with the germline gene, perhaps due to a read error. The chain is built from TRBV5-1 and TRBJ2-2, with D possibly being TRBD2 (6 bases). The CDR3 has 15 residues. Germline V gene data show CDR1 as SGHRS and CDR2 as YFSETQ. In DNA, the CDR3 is TGCGCCAGCGGCTTCCGGGGGTCGAACACCGGGGAGCTGTTTTTT. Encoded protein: CASGFRGSNTGELFF.

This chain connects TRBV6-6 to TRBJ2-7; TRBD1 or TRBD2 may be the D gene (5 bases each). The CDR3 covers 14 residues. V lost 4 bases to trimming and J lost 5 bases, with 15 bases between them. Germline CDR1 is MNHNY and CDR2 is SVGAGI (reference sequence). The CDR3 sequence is CASSSPGRGDEQYF. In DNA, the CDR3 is TGTGCCAGCAGTTCCCCGGGAAGGGGCGACGAGCAGTACTTC.

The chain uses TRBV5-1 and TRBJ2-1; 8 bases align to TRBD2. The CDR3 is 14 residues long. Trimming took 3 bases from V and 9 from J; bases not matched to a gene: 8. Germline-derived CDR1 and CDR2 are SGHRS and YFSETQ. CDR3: CASSSLGGATEQFF. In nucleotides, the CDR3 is TGCGCCAGCAGCTCTCTCGGGGGGGCCACTGAGCAGTTCTTC.

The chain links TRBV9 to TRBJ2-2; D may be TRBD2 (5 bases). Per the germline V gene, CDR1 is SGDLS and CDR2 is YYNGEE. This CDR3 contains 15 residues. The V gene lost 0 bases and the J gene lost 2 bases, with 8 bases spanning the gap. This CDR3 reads CASSVGSANTGELFF. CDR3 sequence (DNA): TGTGCCAGCAGCGTAGGTAGCGCCAACACCGGGGAGCTGTTTTTT.

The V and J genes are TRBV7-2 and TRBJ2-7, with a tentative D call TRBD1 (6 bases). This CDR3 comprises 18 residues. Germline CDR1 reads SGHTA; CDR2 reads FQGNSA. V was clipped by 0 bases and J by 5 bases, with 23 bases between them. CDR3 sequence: CASSLAISVRGFHDEQYF. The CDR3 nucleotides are TGTGCCAGCAGCTTAGCGATCTCGGTGAGGGGGTTTCACGACGAGCAGTACTTC.

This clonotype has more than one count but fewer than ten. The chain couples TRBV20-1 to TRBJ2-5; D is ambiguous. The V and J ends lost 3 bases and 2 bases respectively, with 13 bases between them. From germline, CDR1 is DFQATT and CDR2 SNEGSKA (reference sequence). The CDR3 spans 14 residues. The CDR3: CSASWAEKQETQYF. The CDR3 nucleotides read TGCAGTGCTAGTTGGGCGGAAAAACAAGAGACCCAGTACTTC.

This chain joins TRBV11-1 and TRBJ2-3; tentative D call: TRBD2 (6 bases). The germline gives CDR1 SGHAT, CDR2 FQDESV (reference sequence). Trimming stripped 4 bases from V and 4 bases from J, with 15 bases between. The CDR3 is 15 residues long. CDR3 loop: CASSSLGGVADTQYF. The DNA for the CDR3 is TGTGCCAGCAGCTCCCTCGGGGGAGTCGCAGATACGCAGTATTTT.

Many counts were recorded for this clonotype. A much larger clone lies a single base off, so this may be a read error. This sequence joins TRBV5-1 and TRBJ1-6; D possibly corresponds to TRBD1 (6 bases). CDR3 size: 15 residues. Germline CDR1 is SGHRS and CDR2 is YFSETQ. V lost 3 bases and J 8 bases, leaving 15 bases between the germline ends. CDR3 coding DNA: TGCGCCAGCAGCTGGGAGGACAGCCGGTATTCACCCCTCCACTTT. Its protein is CASSWEDSRYSPLHF.

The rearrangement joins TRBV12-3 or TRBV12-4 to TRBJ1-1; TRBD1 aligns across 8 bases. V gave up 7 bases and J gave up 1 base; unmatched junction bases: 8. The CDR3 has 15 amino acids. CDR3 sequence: CASTKPGQANTEAFF. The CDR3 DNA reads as TGTGCCAGCACTAAACCGGGACAGGCGAACACTGAAGCTTTCTTT.

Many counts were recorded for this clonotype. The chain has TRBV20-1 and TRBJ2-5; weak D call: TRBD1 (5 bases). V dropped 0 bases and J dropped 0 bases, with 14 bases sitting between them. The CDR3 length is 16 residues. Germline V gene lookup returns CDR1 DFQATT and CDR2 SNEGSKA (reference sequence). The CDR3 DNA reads TGCAGTGCTAGAGATCCCAGGGTCCTGTACCAAGAGACCCAGTACTTC. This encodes CSARDPRVLYQETQYF.

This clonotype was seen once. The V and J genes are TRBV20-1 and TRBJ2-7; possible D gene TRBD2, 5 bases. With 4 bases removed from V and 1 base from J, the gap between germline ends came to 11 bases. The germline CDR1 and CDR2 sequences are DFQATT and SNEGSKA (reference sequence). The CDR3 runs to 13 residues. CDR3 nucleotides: TGCAGTGCTAACAGCAGGAGGTCCTACGAGCAGTACTTC. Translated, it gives CSANSRRSYEQYF.